These 5 T cell receptor beta chains came from one sample sequenced in a study of shared T cell receptors in the human thymus. The table came from immunoSEQ multiplex PCR; TCRdb's copy has only in-frame clones and leaves some out. The sample carries a few hundred thousand clones, 95% recorded once. The source material was thymocytes. The receptors were gathered from a human donor.

V gene TRBV15 combines with J gene TRBJ2-2; D not resolved. The germline CDR1 and CDR2 sequences are LNHNV and YYDKDF (reference sequence). This CDR3 is built from 18 residues. V dropped 1 base and J dropped 3 bases, with 18 bases sitting between them. The CDR3 sequence: CATSRVGFDSLYTGELFF. For the CDR3, the DNA is TGTGCCACCAGCAGAGTGGGATTCGATAGCCTGTACACCGGGGAGCTGTTTTTT.

The chain is built from TRBV28 and TRBJ1-2, with a possible D match to TRBD1 (5 bases). V gave up 3 bases and J gave up 8 bases, with 13 bases separating them. CDR1 is MDHEN and CDR2 is SYDVKM in the germline V gene. This CDR3 has 13 residues. This CDR3 reads CASSFCRGNGYTF. The CDR3 region has the DNA TGTGCCAGCAGTTTTTGTCGGGGGAACGGCTACACCTTC.

V is TRBV28 and J is TRBJ2-7; TRBD2 might be the D (5 bases). CDR1 and CDR2 (germline): MDHEN, SYDVKM. Trimming left V 5 bases short and J 2 bases short, with 13 bases between. The length of the CDR3 is 14 residues. The CDR3, as DNA: TGTGCCAGCAGTCCCCGAGAGGGAACCTACGAGCAGTACTTC. It encodes CASSPREGTYEQYF.

The chain couples TRBV28 to TRBJ1-1; D perhaps matches TRBD1 (6 bases). The V gene's germline CDR1 is MDHEN and CDR2 SYDVKM. V was clipped by 3 bases and J by 12 bases, with 23 bases between them. This CDR3 contains 15 residues. The CDR3 sequence is CASSFLGGAGERTFF. The CDR3 DNA is TGTGCCAGCAGTTTTCTGGGGGGCGCGGGTGAGAGAACTTTCTTT.

V is TRBV11-2 and J is TRBJ2-5; D remains unclear. The CDR3 has 14 amino acids. V shed 5 bases and J shed 5 bases, with 15 bases lying between them. The germline V gene encodes CDR1 SGHAT and CDR2 FQNNGV. The CDR3 sequence: CASSPRPLGETQYF. The CDR3 bases are TGTGCCAGCAGCCCCCGACCCCTCGGGGAGACCCAGTACTTC.